This record covers a single T cell receptor (beta chain). Its specificity is not known. From the RT-PCR reads, TCRdb called clonotypes with MiXCR, one entry per CDR3 protein. The sample holds roughly 570,000 distinct CDR3 sequences, under 15% seen once. This specimen belongs to a study of response to subunit inactivated influenza vaccine. Overall study findings and caveats: T cells newly recruited by each seasonal influenza vaccination are few, the authors suggested.

Between the trimmed V and J ends, which lost 6 bases and 0 bases, there was a span of 9 bases. CDR1 DFQATT and CDR2 SNEGSKA come from the germline V gene (reference sequence). This CDR3 comprises 12 residues. Sequencing used PBMCs from blood, obtained roughly 48 days after vaccination. The TCR originated in a man aged 45-60 years who received an inactivated influenza vaccine. This chain uses TRBV20-1 with TRBJ2-7; unclear D gene. CDR3 residues: CSALRASYEQYF. The CDR3 bases are TGCAGTGCCTTACGGGCCTCCTACGAGCAGTACTTC.